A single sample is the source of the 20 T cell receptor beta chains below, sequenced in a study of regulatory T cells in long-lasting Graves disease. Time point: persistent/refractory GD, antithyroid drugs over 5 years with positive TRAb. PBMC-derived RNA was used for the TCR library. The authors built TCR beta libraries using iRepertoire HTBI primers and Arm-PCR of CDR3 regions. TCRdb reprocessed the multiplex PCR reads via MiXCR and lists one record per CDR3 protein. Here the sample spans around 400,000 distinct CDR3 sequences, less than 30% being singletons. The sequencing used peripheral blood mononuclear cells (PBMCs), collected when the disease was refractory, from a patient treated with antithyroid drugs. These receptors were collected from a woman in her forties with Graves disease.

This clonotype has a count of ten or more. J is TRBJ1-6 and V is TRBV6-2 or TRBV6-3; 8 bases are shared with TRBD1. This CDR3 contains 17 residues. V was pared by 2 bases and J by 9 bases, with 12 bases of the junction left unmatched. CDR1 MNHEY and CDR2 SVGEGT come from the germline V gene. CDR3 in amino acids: CASSYTLGQGGGSPLHF. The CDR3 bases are TGTGCCAGCAGTTACACACTAGGACAGGGAGGCGGTTCACCCCTCCACTTT.

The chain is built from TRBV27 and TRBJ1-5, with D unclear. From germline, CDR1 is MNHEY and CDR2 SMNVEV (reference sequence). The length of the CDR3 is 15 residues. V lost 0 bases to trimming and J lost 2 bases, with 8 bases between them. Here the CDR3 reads CASSLSFQGNQPQHF. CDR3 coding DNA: TGTGCCAGCAGTTTATCGTTCCAGGGCAATCAGCCCCAGCATTTT.

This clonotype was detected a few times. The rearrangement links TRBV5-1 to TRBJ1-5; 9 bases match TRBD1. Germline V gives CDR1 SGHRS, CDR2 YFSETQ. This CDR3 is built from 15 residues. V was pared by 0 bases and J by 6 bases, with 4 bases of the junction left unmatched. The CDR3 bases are TGCGCCAGCAGCTTGGAGGGACAGGGCAGTCAGCCCCAGCATTTT. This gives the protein CASSLEGQGSQPQHF.

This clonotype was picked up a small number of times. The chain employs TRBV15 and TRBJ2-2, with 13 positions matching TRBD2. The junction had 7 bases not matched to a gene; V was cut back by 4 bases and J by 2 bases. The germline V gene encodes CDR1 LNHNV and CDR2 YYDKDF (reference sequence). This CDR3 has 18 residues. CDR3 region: CATSTAGLAGHNTGELFF. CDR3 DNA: TGTGCCACCAGCACCGCGGGACTAGCGGGACATAACACCGGGGAGCTGTTTTTT.

Written as DNA, the CDR3 is TGTGCCAGCAGTCCGATTACAGGGGAAGAGCAGTACTTC. It yields the protein CASSPITGEEQYF. The rearrangement uses TRBV6-1 and TRBJ2-4; 7 nucleotides align to TRBD1. This CDR3 is built from 13 residues. Germline CDR1 is MNHNS and CDR2 is SASEGT. V shed 5 bases and J 13 bases; nucleotides not matched to a gene: 11.

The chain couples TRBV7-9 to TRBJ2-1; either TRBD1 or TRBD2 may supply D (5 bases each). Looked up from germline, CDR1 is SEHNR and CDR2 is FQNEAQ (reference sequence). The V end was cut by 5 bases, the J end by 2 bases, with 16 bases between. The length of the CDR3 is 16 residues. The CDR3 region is CASSRPLGTAYNEQFF. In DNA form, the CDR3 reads TGTGCCAGCAGCCGACCACTAGGGACGGCCTACAATGAGCAGTTCTTC.

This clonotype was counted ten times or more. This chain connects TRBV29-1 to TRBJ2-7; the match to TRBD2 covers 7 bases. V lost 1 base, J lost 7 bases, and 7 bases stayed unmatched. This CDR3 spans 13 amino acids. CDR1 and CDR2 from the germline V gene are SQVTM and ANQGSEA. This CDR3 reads CSVEGGGPGEQYF. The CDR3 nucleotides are TGCAGCGTTGAAGGGGGAGGGCCGGGGGAGCAGTACTTC.

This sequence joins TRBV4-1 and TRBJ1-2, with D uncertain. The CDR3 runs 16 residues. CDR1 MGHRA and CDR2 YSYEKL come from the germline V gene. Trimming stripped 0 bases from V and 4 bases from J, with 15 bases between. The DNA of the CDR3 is TGCGCCAGCAGCCAAGATGTCAACGGATGGGTCTATGGCTACACCTTC. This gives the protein CASSQDVNGWVYGYTF.

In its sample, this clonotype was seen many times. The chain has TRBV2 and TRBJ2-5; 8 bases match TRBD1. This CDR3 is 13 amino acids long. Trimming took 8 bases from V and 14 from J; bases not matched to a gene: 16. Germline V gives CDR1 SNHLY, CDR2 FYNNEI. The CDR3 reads CASLTDTETGVYF. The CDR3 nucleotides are TGTGCCAGCCTCACAGACACCGAGACAGGGGTATACTTC.

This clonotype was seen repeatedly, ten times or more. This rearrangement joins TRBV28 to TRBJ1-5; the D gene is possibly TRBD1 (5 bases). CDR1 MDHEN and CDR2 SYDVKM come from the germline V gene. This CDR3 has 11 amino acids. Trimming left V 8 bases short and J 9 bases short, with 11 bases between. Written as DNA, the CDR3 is TGTGCCAGCGGAGACAGACCGCCCCAGCATTTT. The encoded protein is CASGDRPPQHF. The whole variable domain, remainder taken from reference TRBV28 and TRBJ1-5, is DVKVTQSSRYLVKRTGEKVFLECVQDMDHENMFWYRQDPGLGLRLIYFSYDVKMKEKGDIPEGYSVSREKKERFSLILESASTNQTSMYLCASGDRPPQHFGDGTRLSIL.

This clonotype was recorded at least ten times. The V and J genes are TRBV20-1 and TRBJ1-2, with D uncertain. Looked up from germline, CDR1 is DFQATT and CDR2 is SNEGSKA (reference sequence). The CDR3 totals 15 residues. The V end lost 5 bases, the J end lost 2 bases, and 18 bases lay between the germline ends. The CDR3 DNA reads TGCAGTGCTTGTGACACGGGCCAGCCCAACTATGGCTACACCTTC. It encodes CSACDTGQPNYGYTF.

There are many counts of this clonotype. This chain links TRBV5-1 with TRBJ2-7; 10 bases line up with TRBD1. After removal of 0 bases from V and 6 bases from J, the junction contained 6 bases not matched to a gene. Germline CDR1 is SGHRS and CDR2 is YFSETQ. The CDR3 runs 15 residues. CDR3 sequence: CASSLETGGRIEQYF. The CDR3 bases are TGCGCCAGCAGCTTGGAGACAGGGGGCAGGATCGAGCAGTACTTC.

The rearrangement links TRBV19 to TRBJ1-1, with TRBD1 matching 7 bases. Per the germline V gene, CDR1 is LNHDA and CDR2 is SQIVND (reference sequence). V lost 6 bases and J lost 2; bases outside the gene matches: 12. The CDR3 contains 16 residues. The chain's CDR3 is CASSKSFKGANTEAFF. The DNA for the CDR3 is TGTGCCAGTAGCAAATCCTTCAAGGGGGCCAACACTGAAGCTTTCTTT. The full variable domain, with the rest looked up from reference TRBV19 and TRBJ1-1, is DGGITQSPKYLFRKEGQNVTLSCEQNLNHDAMYWYRQDPGQGLRLIYYSQIVNDFQKGDIAEGYSVSREKKESFPLTVTSAQKNPTAFYLCASSKSFKGANTEAFFGQGTRLTVV.

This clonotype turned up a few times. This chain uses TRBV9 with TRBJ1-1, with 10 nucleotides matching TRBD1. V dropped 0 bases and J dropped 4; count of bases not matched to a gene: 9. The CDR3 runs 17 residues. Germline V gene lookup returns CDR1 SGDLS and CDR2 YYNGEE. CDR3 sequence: CASSVDPTGQGGTEAFF. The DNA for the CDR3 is TGTGCCAGCAGCGTAGACCCCACAGGACAGGGGGGCACTGAAGCTTTCTTT.

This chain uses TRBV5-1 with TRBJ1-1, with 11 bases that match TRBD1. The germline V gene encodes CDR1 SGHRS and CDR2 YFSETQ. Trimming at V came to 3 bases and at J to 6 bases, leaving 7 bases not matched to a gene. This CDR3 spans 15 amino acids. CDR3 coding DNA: TGCGCCAGCAGCTGGGGGACAGGGGGATTGTCTGAAGCTTTCTTT. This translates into CASSWGTGGLSEAFF.

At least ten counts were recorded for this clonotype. The CDR3 region is CSVGRRNTEAFF. In DNA, the CDR3 is TGCAGCGTGGGCCGGAGGAACACTGAAGCTTTCTTT. This chain joins TRBV29-1 and TRBJ1-1; no reliable D call. Trimming took off 6 bases at V and 1 base at J, with 9 bases between the two ends. The CDR3 covers 12 residues. Germline-derived CDR1 and CDR2 are SQVTM and ANQGSEA.

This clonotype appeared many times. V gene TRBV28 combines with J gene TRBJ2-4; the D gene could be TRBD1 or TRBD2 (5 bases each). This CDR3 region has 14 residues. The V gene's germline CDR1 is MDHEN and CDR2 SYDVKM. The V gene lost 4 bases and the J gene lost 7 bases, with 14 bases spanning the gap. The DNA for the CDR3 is TGTGCCAGCAGTTCCCCGGGACCCAGGAACATTCAGTACTTC. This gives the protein CASSSPGPRNIQYF.

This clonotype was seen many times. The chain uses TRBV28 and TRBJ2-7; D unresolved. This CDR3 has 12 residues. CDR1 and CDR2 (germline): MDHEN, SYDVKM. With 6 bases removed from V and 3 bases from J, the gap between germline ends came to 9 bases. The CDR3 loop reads CASSFNRYEQYF. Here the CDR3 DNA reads TGTGCCAGCAGCTTCAACCGCTACGAGCAGTACTTC. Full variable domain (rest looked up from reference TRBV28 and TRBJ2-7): DVKVTQSSRYLVKRTGEKVFLECVQDMDHENMFWYRQDPGLGLRLIYFSYDVKMKEKGDIPEGYSVSREKKERFSLILESASTNQTSMYLCASSFNRYEQYFGPGTRLTVT.

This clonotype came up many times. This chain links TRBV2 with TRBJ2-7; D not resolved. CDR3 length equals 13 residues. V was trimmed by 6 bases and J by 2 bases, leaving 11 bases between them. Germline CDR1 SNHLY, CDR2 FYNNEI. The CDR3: CASSFPPAYEQYF. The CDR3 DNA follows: TGTGCCAGCAGCTTCCCGCCTGCCTACGAGCAGTACTTC.

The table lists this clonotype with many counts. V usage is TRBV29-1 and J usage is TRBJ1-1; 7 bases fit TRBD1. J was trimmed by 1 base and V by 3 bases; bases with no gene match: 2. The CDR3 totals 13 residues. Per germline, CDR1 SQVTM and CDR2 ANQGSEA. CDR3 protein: CSVDAGGNTEAFF. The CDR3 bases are TGCAGCGTTGACGCAGGGGGGAACACTGAAGCTTTCTTT.